The present entry profiles one T cell receptor beta chain with its context. Profiled with immunoSEQ multiplex PCR; TCRdb holds only in-frame clones, not every one. In the table there are tens of thousands of clones, 90% of which are singletons. Trimming cost V 3 bases and J 4 bases, with 13 bases left between them. Germline lookup yields CDR1 SGHDT and CDR2 YYEEEE. CDR3 length: 14 amino acids. The source of the sample is a study of chemoradiotherapy in HPV16-positive cancers. This specimen was blood, taken from a patient who underwent chemoradiotherapy. The clonotype originates from a human donor with HPV-associated anogenital cancer. V usage is TRBV5-6 and J usage is TRBJ1-1; D not resolved. The CDR3 DNA sequence: TGTGCCAGCAGCTACGATAATGCAGGCACTGAAGCTTTCTTT. Translated, it gives CASSYDNAGTEAFF.